The rows below give T cell receptor beta chains drawn from one sample of a study of PD-1 blockade in classical Hodgkin lymphoma. Assay used: immunoSEQ multiplex PCR; TCRdb lists only in-frame clones, some missing. This table holds roughly 49,000 clones, 90% found once. The sequencing here drew on peripheral blood mononuclear cells (PBMCs), taken before the fourth cycle of nivolumab. Receptors were obtained from a human donor with classical Hodgkin lymphoma. CDR3s include the opening cysteine and the closing phenylalanine or tryptophan. D genes are given only for firm matches. Not every row has a clone size; where given, it reads once, few, many or a size class.

d_call | j_call | v_call | clone_size | cdr3_nt | cdr3_aa
. | TRBJ1-5 | TRBV5-6 | . | TGTGCCAGCAGCCTAAGAGCCTTTTGGGATAGCAATCAGCCCCAGCATTTT | CASSLRAFWDSNQPQHF
. | TRBJ2-1 | TRBV5-1 | . | TGCGCCAGCAGCATAGGGACGGGAGACAATGAGCAGTTCTTC | CASSIGTGDNEQFF
. | TRBJ1-1 | TRBV7-8 | . | TGTGCCAGCAGCTTAGTCCCCTTAAACACTGAAGCTTTCTTT | CASSLVPLNTEAFF
. | TRBJ1-2 | TRBV2 | once | TGTGCCAGCACCCCGGAGTATGGCTACACCTTC | CASTPEYGYTF
TRBD1 | TRBJ2-7 | TRBV11-1 | few | TGTGCCAGCAGCGGACCCGGGACAGGGCTCTACGAGCAGTACTTC | CASSGPGTGLYEQYF
. | TRBJ2-7 | TRBV30 | . | TGTGCCTGGAGTGTATTCAACGAGCAGTACTTC | CAWSVFNEQYF
. | TRBJ2-1 | TRBV4-1 | . | TGCGCCAGCAGCCGTTTGGGGGCGCGGGGAAGCTCCTACAATGAGCAGTTCTTC | CASSRLGARGSSYNEQFF
TRBD2 | TRBJ2-1 | TRBV6-5 | . | TGTGCCAGCAGTTACTCAGGGACTAGCGGCTACAATGAGCAGTTCTTC | CASSYSGTSGYNEQFF
. | TRBJ2-7 | TRBV5-8 | . | TGTGCCAGCAGCCAATATCCGACGGGCCTCTACTTCGAGCAGTACTTC | CASSQYPTGLYFEQYF
. | TRBJ1-1 | TRBV18 | once | TGTGCCAGCTCACCACCAGAGATGAACACTGAAGCTTTCTTT | CASSPPEMNTEAFF
. | TRBJ1-1 | TRBV27 | . | TGTGCCAGCAGTCCCGCCACGGCCACTGAAGCTTTCTTT | CASSPATATEAFF
. | TRBJ2-7 | TRBV11-2 | . | TGTGCCAGCAGCTTAGCAGGTGGCGAGCAGTACTTC | CASSLAGGEQYF
TRBD2 | TRBJ2-5 | TRBV2 | . | TGTGCCAGCAGTGAGGTTTTGAGCGGGAGGACCGGGAGCCAAGAGACCCAGTACTTC | CASSEVLSGRTGSQETQYF
TRBD1 | TRBJ2-7 | TRBV7-9 | . | TGTGCCAGCAGCCCCGACAGGGTGGGCTACGAGCAGTACTTC | CASSPDRVGYEQYF
. | TRBJ2-5 | TRBV5-1 | . | TGCGCCAGCAGCAAAGACTACCAAGAGACCCAGTACTTC | CASSKDYQETQYF
TRBD1 | TRBJ1-5 | TRBV10-3 | . | TGTGCCATCAGTACAGGGGTGGGTCAGCCCCAGCATTTT | CAISTGVGQPQHF
. | TRBJ1-1 | TRBV5-6 | . | TGTGCCAGCAGCTTGTTGCCGGGGAACACTGAAGCTTTCTTT | CASSLLPGNTEAFF